The 14 T cell receptor beta chains in this list originate from one sample, sequenced in a study of CD4 T cells in relation to SARS-CoV-2 and coronaviruses. Here immunoSEQ multiplex PCR was the method, and the copy in TCRdb shows in-frame clones only, minus some. The data contain just under 30,000 clones, 72% of them singletons. The antigens of these receptors remain unknown. Before the COVID-19 pandemic, during about 2011-2019, CD4+ T cells were taken from unexposed donors. Isolation of CD4+ T cells took place after approximately 11 days in culture. Sequenced material: CD4+ T cells from PBMCs, cultured in vitro. The receptors come from a human donor in good health.

The V gene is TRBV4-3, the J gene TRBJ2-5; TRBD1 matches at 7 bases. V trimming: 1 base; J trimming: 4 bases; junction bases outside the gene matches: 3. This CDR3 has 14 amino acids. The germline CDR1 and CDR2 sequences are LGHNA and YSLEER. The CDR3 coding sequence is TGCGCCAGCAGCCAAGGACAGGGTATAGAGACCCAGTACTTC. It yields the protein CASSQGQGIETQYF.

The gene calls are TRBV2 and TRBJ1-1; weak D call: TRBD1 (5 bases). This CDR3 is 15 amino acids long. The V end lost 2 bases, the J end lost 2 bases, and 12 bases lay between the germline ends. Germline CDR1 is SNHLY and CDR2 is FYNNEI. The CDR3 nucleotides are TGTGCCAGCAGTGAATTGGGCAGGGACAACACTGAAGCTTTCTTT. Amino acids: CASSELGRDNTEAFF.

The chain uses TRBV7-2 and TRBJ1-4; 8 positions match TRBD1. The germline gives CDR1 SGHTA, CDR2 FQGNSA. V shed 1 base, J shed 7 bases, and the junction held 14 bases outside the gene matches. This CDR3 is 18 amino acids long. CDR3 amino acids: CASSLEGPTGGRGEKLFF. CDR3 sequence (DNA): TGTGCCAGCAGCTTAGAGGGCCCAACAGGGGGTCGTGGTGAAAAACTGTTTTTT. Supplemented by reference TRBV7-2 and TRBJ1-4, the full variable domain reads GAGVSQSPSNKVTEKGKDVELRCDPISGHTALYWYRQSLGQGLEFLIYFQGNSAPDKSGLPSDRFSAERTGGSVSTLTIQRTQQEDSAVYLCASSLEGPTGGRGEKLFFGSGTQLSVL.

This clone has a single count. The rearrangement links TRBV7-2 to TRBJ1-2; 7 positions agree with TRBD1. The CDR3 runs 13 residues. The V segment lost 0 bases and the J segment 8 bases; nucleotides outside the gene matches: 3. Germline loops: CDR1 SGHTA, CDR2 FQGNSA. CDR3 residues: CASSLAGGRGYTF. CDR3 DNA sequence: TGTGCCAGCAGCTTAGCAGGGGGCAGGGGCTACACCTTC. Looking up the rest from reference TRBV7-2 and TRBJ1-2 gives the full variable domain: GAGVSQSPSNKVTEKGKDVELRCDPISGHTALYWYRQSLGQGLEFLIYFQGNSAPDKSGLPSDRFSAERTGGSVSTLTIQRTQQEDSAVYLCASSLAGGRGYTFGSGTRLTVV.

The V call is TRBV6-2 or TRBV6-3, the J call TRBJ2-7; 8 bases line up with TRBD1. The germline gives CDR1 MNHEY, CDR2 SVGEGT. Unmatched junction bases numbered 4, after V lost 4 bases and J lost 2 bases. This CDR3 has 14 residues. In nucleotides, the CDR3 is TGTGCCAGCAGTTCCGGGACAGGTACCTACGAGCAGTACTTC. It codes for CASSSGTGTYEQYF.

This chain links TRBV6-5 with TRBJ1-2; the D gene is possibly TRBD1 (6 bases). CDR1 is MNHEY, CDR2 SVGAGI, per germline. This CDR3 contains 14 residues. Deletions cut 7 bases from V and 0 bases from J, with 12 bases between. The CDR3 sequence is CASTPQGANYGYTF. The CDR3 DNA sequence: TGTGCCAGCACCCCACAGGGAGCTAACTATGGCTACACCTTC.

The J gene is TRBJ2-5, the V gene TRBV4-1; D unclear. Between the trimmed V and J ends, which lost 3 bases and 4 bases, there was a span of 12 bases. The CDR3 is 14 residues long. Germline CDR1 and CDR2: MGHRA and YSYEKL. CDR3 sequence reads: CASSQMLDGETQYF. Here the CDR3 DNA reads TGCGCCAGCAGCCAGATGCTGGACGGAGAGACCCAGTACTTC.

The chain employs TRBV5-4 and TRBJ2-3; D is undetermined. The V end was cut by 0 bases, the J end by 0 bases, with 11 bases between. The germline CDR1 and CDR2 sequences are SGHNT and YYREEE (reference sequence). The CDR3 runs 16 residues. The chain's CDR3 is CASSLDPFPSTDTQYF. In DNA form, the CDR3 reads TGTGCCAGCAGCTTGGATCCGTTCCCTAGCACAGATACGCAGTATTTT.

The chain employs TRBV20-1 and TRBJ1-2; weak D call: TRBD1 (6 bases). The CDR3 has 15 amino acids. Per the germline V gene, CDR1 is DFQATT and CDR2 is SNEGSKA (reference sequence). With 3 bases removed from V and 3 bases from J, the gap between germline ends came to 17 bases. CDR3: CSASRSRGVYYGYTF. The CDR3 DNA reads as TGCAGTGCTAGTCGGTCCAGGGGAGTTTACTATGGCTACACCTTC.

A word on this clone: Additional DNA sequences in this sample encode the identical CDR3. For the CDR3, the DNA is TGTGCCAGCAGCTTTTCTATTAATGAAAAACTGTTTTTT. Translation gives CASSFSINEKLFF. The chain links TRBV5-6 to TRBJ1-4; the D is unclear. The germline V gene has CDR1 SGHDT and CDR2 YYEEEE. The CDR3 totals 13 residues. Trimming cost V 2 bases and J 4 bases, with 6 bases left between them.

V is TRBV5-4 and J is TRBJ1-1; D possibly corresponds to TRBD1 (5 bases). The V gene's germline CDR1 is SGHNT and CDR2 YYREEE (reference sequence). The CDR3 length is 14 residues. Trimming removed 1 base from V and 6 bases from J, with 13 bases in between. Here the CDR3 DNA reads TGTGCCAGCAGCTTGAAGTTCCAGGGCGCTGAAGCTTTCTTT. This encodes CASSLKFQGAEAFF.

This clone has a handful of counts. The CDR3: CASRRGPGYRDTF. CDR3 coding DNA: TGTGCCAGCCGTCGTGGGCCAGGCTACAGGGACACCTTC. The chain couples TRBV7-9 to TRBJ1-2, with D possibly matching TRBD1 (6 bases). Per germline, CDR1 SEHNR and CDR2 FQNEAQ (reference sequence). V gave up 8 bases and J gave up 12 bases, with 22 bases separating them. The CDR3 sequence is 13 residues long. Complete variable domain (other parts from reference TRBV7-9 and TRBJ1-2): DTGVSQNPRHKITKRGQNVTFRCDPISEHNRLYWYRQTLGQGPEFLTYFQNEAQLEKSRLLSDRFSAERPKGSFSTLEIQRTEQGDSAMYLCASRRGPGYRDTFGSGTRLTVV.

The rearrangement joins TRBV5-1 to TRBJ2-5; no firm D call. V gave up 2 bases and J gave up 1 base, with 6 bases separating them. Germline V gives CDR1 SGHRS, CDR2 YFSETQ. This CDR3 is built from 13 residues. CDR3: CASSLEGQETQYF. The CDR3 DNA follows: TGCGCCAGCAGCTTAGAAGGCCAAGAGACCCAGTACTTC.

The table lists this clone with a few counts. DNA for the CDR3: TGTGCCAGCAGCCAAGATCTGAGGGACTATGAACAGTACTTC. It yields the protein CASSQDLRDYEQYF. The chain carries TRBV4-2 and TRBJ2-7; 7 bases are a match to TRBD2. This CDR3 is built from 14 residues. Germline loops: CDR1 LGHNA, CDR2 YNFKEQ. V was clipped by 0 bases and J by 10 bases; unmatched bases: 9.